Shown below are 27 T cell receptor beta chains from a single sample sequenced in a study of T cells in narcolepsy. Assay: immunoSEQ multiplex PCR; the TCRdb copy retains only in-frame clones and omits some. Of fewer than 40,000 clones in the sample, 70% to 85% were seen once. Material: memory (CD45RA-) CD4+ T cells from blood. The receptors were gathered from a human donor in good health.

This chain connects TRBV5-4 to TRBJ2-1; 8 bases agree with TRBD2. This CDR3 has 13 residues. The V gene's germline CDR1 is SGHNT and CDR2 YYREEE (reference sequence). Losses at the gene ends were 4 bases for V and 8 bases for J; bases not matched to a gene: 5. The CDR3 coding sequence is TGTGCCAGCAGCATCGGGACTAGGGATGAGCAGTTCTTC. Protein: CASSIGTRDEQFF.

This chain connects TRBV7-9 to TRBJ2-7, with 10 bases lining up with TRBD2. This CDR3 is 16 amino acids long. The ends lost 3 bases at V and 3 bases at J; junction bases unmatched: 8. Per the germline V gene, CDR1 is SEHNR and CDR2 is FQNEAQ (reference sequence). CDR3 in amino acids: CASSFALAGEFYEQYF. The CDR3 coding sequence is TGTGCCAGCAGCTTTGCTCTAGCGGGAGAGTTCTACGAGCAGTACTTC.

The chain couples TRBV27 to TRBJ1-5; TRBD1 is a possible D gene (5 bases). The CDR3 sequence is 16 residues long. From germline, CDR1 is MNHEY and CDR2 SMNVEV (reference sequence). V dropped 6 bases and J dropped 1 base, with 16 bases sitting between them. The CDR3 DNA is TGTGCCAGCAGCCGGGGGGGGATAGGAAGCAATCAGCCCCAGCATTTT. Its protein product is CASSRGGIGSNQPQHF.

V gene TRBV7-8 combines with J gene TRBJ2-7; TRBD1 agrees at 10 bases. Germline V gene data show CDR1 as SGHVS and CDR2 as FQNEAQ. The CDR3 is 14 amino acids. Unmatched junction bases numbered 4, after V lost 4 bases and J lost 4 bases. CDR3 amino acids: CASSSTDRGYEQYF. Here the CDR3 DNA reads TGTGCCAGCAGCTCCACGGACAGGGGGTACGAGCAGTACTTC.

The chain combines TRBV14 with TRBJ2-7; 8 bases map to TRBD1. The CDR3 is 17 amino acids. Germline V gene sequence: CDR1 SGHDN, CDR2 FVKESK. The V and J ends lost 0 bases and 2 bases, in that order; junction bases with no gene match: 9. The CDR3 spells CASSQDLWDRQTYEQYF. CDR3 in DNA: TGTGCCAGCAGCCAAGACCTTTGGGACAGGCAAACCTACGAGCAGTACTTC.

The V call is TRBV27, the J call TRBJ1-1, with D perhaps TRBD1 (5 bases). Germline values: CDR1 MNHEY, CDR2 SMNVEV (reference sequence). The CDR3 spans 14 residues. The ends were cut back, 2 bases at V and 5 bases at J, with 12 bases in the middle. The CDR3 loop reads CASSLAGSFTEAFF. The CDR3 bases are TGTGCCAGCAGTTTAGCAGGGAGTTTTACTGAAGCTTTCTTT.

This rearrangement joins TRBV6-5 to TRBJ2-1; D may be TRBD1 (5 bases). Germline CDR1 reads MNHEY; CDR2 reads SVGAGI. The CDR3 is 14 residues long. With 6 bases removed from V and 2 bases from J, the gap between germline ends came to 11 bases. The DNA for the CDR3 is TGTGCCAGCAGCACAGGAACGGCCTACAATGAGCAGTTCTTC. This translates into CASSTGTAYNEQFF.

The CDR3 DNA sequence: TGCGCCAGCAGCTTGGTCTCGGACGGGTCCCACGAGCAGTACTTC. This codes for CASSLVSDGSHEQYF. The J gene is TRBJ2-7, the V gene TRBV5-1; no definite D call. The germline V gene has CDR1 SGHRS and CDR2 YFSETQ. Between the trimmed V and J ends, which lost 0 bases and 5 bases, there was a span of 15 bases. This CDR3 has 15 amino acids.

The V call is TRBV18, the J call TRBJ2-7, with unresolved D. This CDR3 spans 12 amino acids. CDR1 and CDR2 from the germline V gene are KGHSH and LQKENI. Trimming pared 5 bases from V and 0 bases from J, leaving 5 bases between. The CDR3 here is CASSASSYEQYF. For the CDR3, the DNA is TGTGCCAGCTCAGCTAGCTCCTACGAGCAGTACTTC.

This clone was detected a few times. The V gene is TRBV19, the J gene TRBJ2-7; 11 bases align to TRBD1. Unmatched junction bases numbered 6, after V lost 5 bases and J lost 3 bases. This CDR3 comprises 15 residues. Germline V gene lookup returns CDR1 LNHDA and CDR2 SQIVND (reference sequence). CDR3 sequence (DNA): TGTGCCAGTAGTGCGTCCGGGACAGGGGGCTACGAGCAGTACTTC. Translation: CASSASGTGGYEQYF.

The rearrangement joins TRBV10-3 to TRBJ2-6, with TRBD1 matching over 7 bases. The germline V gene has CDR1 ENHRY and CDR2 SYGVKD. Trimming removed 10 bases from V and 2 bases from J; junction bases left unmatched: 5. The CDR3 length is 14 residues. The chain's CDR3 is CASRQGTGANVLTF. The CDR3 nucleotides read TGTGCCAGCAGACAGGGTACTGGGGCCAACGTCCTGACTTTC.

The chain couples TRBV27 to TRBJ2-7; 9 positions agree with TRBD2. The CDR3 length is 13 residues. CDR1 is MNHEY and CDR2 is SMNVEV in the germline V gene (reference sequence). V was clipped by 6 bases and J by 4 bases; unmatched bases: 4. The CDR3 DNA is TGTGCCAGCAGGGCCAGCGGGAGGTACGAGCAGTACTTC. Encoded protein: CASRASGRYEQYF.

The rearrangement links TRBV7-9 to TRBJ1-1; D call uncertain. Trimming left V 8 bases short and J 1 base short, with 20 bases between. The CDR3 sequence is 16 residues long. Germline loops: CDR1 SEHNR, CDR2 FQNEAQ (reference sequence). The CDR3 sequence is CASRPGARQTNTEAFF. The CDR3 nucleotides are TGTGCCAGCCGCCCCGGCGCTCGGCAGACGAACACTGAAGCTTTCTTT. The entire variable domain, with the rest obtained from reference TRBV7-9 and TRBJ1-1, is as follows: DTGVSQNPRHKITKRGQNVTFRCDPISEHNRLYWYRQTLGQGPEFLTYFQNEAQLEKSRLLSDRFSAERPKGSFSTLEIQRTEQGDSAMYLCASRPGARQTNTEAFFGQGTRLTVV.

The genes are TRBV7-9 and TRBJ2-7; 8 bases line up with TRBD1. V gave up 4 bases and J gave up 3 bases; unmatched junction bases: 11. Germline CDR1 and CDR2: SEHNR and FQNEAQ (reference sequence). The CDR3 loop spans 16 amino acids. The CDR3 sequence is CASSSTTGGSYYEQYF. CDR3 nucleotide sequence: TGTGCCAGCAGCTCAACTACAGGGGGTTCCTACTACGAGCAGTACTTC.

This clone is large (0.1 to 1%). The V and J genes are TRBV6-6 and TRBJ1-1; the match to TRBD1 covers 10 bases. The V segment lost 10 bases and the J segment 7 bases; nucleotides outside the gene matches: 6. This CDR3 is 12 amino acids long. Per germline, CDR1 MNHNY and CDR2 SVGAGI (reference sequence). CDR3 in DNA: TGTGCCACCGGGACAGGGGCCGATGAAGCTTTCTTT. Translation: CATGTGADEAFF.

This clone was counted a few times. V usage is TRBV10-1 and J usage is TRBJ2-7; TRBD1 or TRBD2 may be the D gene (5 bases each). Germline loops: CDR1 WNHNN, CDR2 SYGVQD (reference sequence). V was cut by 5 bases and J by 7 bases, with 12 bases left in between. This CDR3 region has 12 residues. CDR3 nucleotide sequence: TGCGCCAGCAGTTCGCCGTGGGGGGAGCAGTACTTC. This gives the protein CASSSPWGEQYF.

This clone showed up just a few times. This chain connects TRBV6-1 to TRBJ2-1; TRBD2 matches 8 bases. Germline V gives CDR1 MNHNS, CDR2 SASEGT. J was trimmed by 3 bases and V by 3 bases; bases with no gene match: 4. The CDR3 consists of 15 residues. CDR3 coding DNA: TGTGCCAGCAGTGATACGGGGGGGAGCTACAATGAGCAGTTCTTC. Its translation: CASSDTGGSYNEQFF.

The J gene is TRBJ2-3, the V gene TRBV4-1, with a weak D call TRBD2 (5 bases). This CDR3 has 16 residues. Trimming shortened V by 0 bases and J by 2 bases, and 12 bases separated the two germline ends. Germline V gene sequence: CDR1 MGHRA, CDR2 YSYEKL. This CDR3 is CASSQDGVRATDTQYF. The CDR3 DNA follows: TGCGCCAGCAGCCAAGACGGGGTGAGGGCCACAGATACGCAGTATTTT.

This rearrangement joins TRBV5-4 to TRBJ1-1; 7 nucleotides align to TRBD1. V shed 9 bases, J shed 3 bases, and the junction held 8 bases outside the gene matches. Germline CDR1 SGHNT, CDR2 YYREEE (reference sequence). CDR3 length: 13 amino acids. The CDR3 here is CATRGIGDTEAFF. The CDR3 DNA sequence: TGTGCCACCAGGGGGATCGGTGACACTGAAGCTTTCTTT.

The CDR3 here is CASSYGAANYGYTF. The CDR3 DNA sequence: TGTGCCAGCAGTTACGGGGCCGCAAACTATGGCTACACCTTC. The genes are TRBV6-5 and TRBJ1-2; TRBD1 might be the D (5 bases). V was clipped by 2 bases and J by 2 bases, with 9 bases between them. This CDR3 is built from 14 residues. CDR1 is MNHEY and CDR2 is SVGAGI in the germline V gene.

This clone has a single count. The chain links TRBV7-2 to TRBJ1-5; 10 bases agree with TRBD1. This CDR3 has 14 amino acids. The germline V gene encodes CDR1 SGHTA and CDR2 FQGNSA. V was clipped by 6 bases and J by 6 bases; unmatched bases: 5. This CDR3 is CASSPGQGLQPQHF. In nucleotides, the CDR3 is TGTGCCAGCAGTCCGGGACAGGGGCTTCAGCCCCAGCATTTT.

V is TRBV18 and J is TRBJ1-1, with D perhaps TRBD1 (5 bases). The CDR3 length is 15 residues. Trimming removed 3 bases at V and 1 base at J, with 12 bases between. The germline V gene has CDR1 KGHSH and CDR2 LQKENI. CDR3 sequence: CASSPEGARNTEAFF. In DNA form, the CDR3 reads TGTGCCAGCTCACCGGAAGGGGCAAGGAACACTGAAGCTTTCTTT.

The chain uses TRBV9 and TRBJ1-4, with 11 bases fitting TRBD1. V was clipped by 3 bases and J by 7 bases; unmatched bases: 5. The V gene's germline CDR1 is SGDLS and CDR2 YYNGEE. The CDR3 covers 15 residues. The CDR3 reads CASSGAGTGGEKLFF. The CDR3 DNA reads as TGTGCCAGCAGCGGAGCCGGGACAGGGGGTGAAAAACTGTTTTTT. Complete variable domain (other parts from reference TRBV9 and TRBJ1-4): DSGVTQTPKHLITATGQRVTLRCSPRSGDLSVYWYQQSLDQGLQFLIQYYNGEERAKGNILERFSAQQFPDLHSELNLSSLELGDSALYFCASSGAGTGGEKLFFGSGTQLSVL.

The chain carries TRBV6-1 and TRBJ1-1; no clear D. CDR3 length equals 11 residues. V was shortened by 6 bases and J by 7 bases, with 9 bases between the two germline ends. Germline values: CDR1 MNHNS, CDR2 SASEGT. The CDR3 loop is CASSIGGEAFF. CDR3 sequence (DNA): TGTGCCAGCAGCATAGGTGGTGAAGCTTTCTTT.

This clone was seen a single time. DNA for the CDR3: TGTGCCAGCAGCCAAACCGACAGGGTTTACGGCTACACCTTC. Its protein product is CASSQTDRVYGYTF. The V call is TRBV4-2, the J call TRBJ1-2; 7 nucleotides agree with TRBD1. CDR3 length: 14 residues. Looked up from germline, CDR1 is LGHNA and CDR2 is YNFKEQ. Trimming took 2 bases from V and 8 from J; bases not matched to a gene: 8.

This chain uses TRBV6-1 with TRBJ2-7, with 8 bases aligning to TRBD2. This CDR3 has 15 amino acids. Germline lookup yields CDR1 MNHNS and CDR2 SASEGT. V was pared by 6 bases and J by 4 bases, with 11 bases of the junction left unmatched. In DNA, the CDR3 is TGTGCCAGCAGCCTCGGGGGGGTAAAATTATACGAGCAGTACTTC. This encodes CASSLGGVKLYEQYF.

This chain uses TRBV27 with TRBJ2-7, with 11 bases lining up with TRBD2. Germline trimming cut 4 bases from V and 5 bases from J; bases unmatched to any gene: 10. Looked up from germline, CDR1 is MNHEY and CDR2 is SMNVEV (reference sequence). The CDR3 has 16 residues. CDR3 DNA sequence: TGTGCCAGCAGTTCCGCTACACTAGCGGGAGCCCACGAGCAGTACTTC. Translating gives CASSSATLAGAHEQYF.